Shown below are 4 T cell receptor beta chains from a single sample sequenced in a study of shared clonotypes between healthy human individuals. The method was immunoSEQ multiplex PCR; TCRdb's version includes in-frame clones alone and lacks a portion of them. This table holds some 690,000 clones, less than 95% found once. Specimen: memory CD8+ T cells from PBMCs. Noted subset: CD45RO+ cells pooled with CCR7-negative TemRA cells. These receptors originate from a man aged 18 to 29 in good health. Some clones in this sample may be carry-over from other donors' samples.

V gene TRBV27 combines with J gene TRBJ2-7; TRBD1 is a possible D gene (6 bases). Germline CDR1 MNHEY, CDR2 SMNVEV (reference sequence). V gave up 4 bases and J gave up 6 bases, with 25 bases separating them. The CDR3 has 17 amino acids. CDR3 nucleotides: TGTGCCAGCAGTTCAGGTATCGTAGGACAGAGTCGGGGCGAGCAGTACTTC. This codes for CASSSGIVGQSRGEQYF.

The genes are TRBV2 and TRBJ2-1; 8 positions agree with TRBD2. Germline V gene lookup returns CDR1 SNHLY and CDR2 FYNNEI. V trimming: 7 bases; J trimming: 4 bases; junction bases outside the gene matches: 6. The CDR3 has 14 residues. CDR3 nucleotides: TGTGCCAGCACCTCCCGGGGGGGATACAATGAGCAGTTCTTC. It encodes CASTSRGGYNEQFF.

The rearrangement joins TRBV9 to TRBJ1-2, with D perhaps matching TRBD1 (5 bases). The ends were cut back, 3 bases at V and 4 bases at J, with 13 bases in the middle. Per germline, CDR1 SGDLS and CDR2 YYNGEE. The CDR3 is made up of 14 amino acids. The CDR3 sequence: CASSGFEGPYGYTF. CDR3 sequence (DNA): TGTGCCAGCAGCGGTTTTGAGGGACCCTATGGCTACACCTTC.

The chain has TRBV5-1 and TRBJ1-1, with 8 nucleotides matching TRBD1. Trimming removed 4 bases from V and 5 bases from J; junction bases left unmatched: 10. Germline assignment: CDR1 SGHRS and CDR2 YFSETQ. The CDR3 sequence is 15 residues long. The CDR3 coding sequence is TGCGCCAGCAGCGACGATCGGGACAGGAAGACTGAAGCTTTCTTT. Amino acid sequence: CASSDDRDRKTEAFF.